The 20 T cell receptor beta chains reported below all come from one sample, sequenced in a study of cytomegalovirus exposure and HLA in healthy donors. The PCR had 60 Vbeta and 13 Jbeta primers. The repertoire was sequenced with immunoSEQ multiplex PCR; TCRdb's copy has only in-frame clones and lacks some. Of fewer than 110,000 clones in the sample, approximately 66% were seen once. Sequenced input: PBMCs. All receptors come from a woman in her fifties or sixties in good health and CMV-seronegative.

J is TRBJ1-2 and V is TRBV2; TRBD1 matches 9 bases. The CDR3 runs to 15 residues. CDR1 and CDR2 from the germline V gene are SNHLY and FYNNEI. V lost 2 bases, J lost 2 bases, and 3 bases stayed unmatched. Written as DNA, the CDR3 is TGTGCCAGCAGTGAAATAGGACAGGGGAACTATGGCTACACCTTC. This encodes CASSEIGQGNYGYTF.

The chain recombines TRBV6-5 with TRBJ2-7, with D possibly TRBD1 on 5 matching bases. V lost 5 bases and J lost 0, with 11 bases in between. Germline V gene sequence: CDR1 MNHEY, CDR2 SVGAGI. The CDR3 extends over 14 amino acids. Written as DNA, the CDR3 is TGTGCCAGCAGTCTCCAAGGGGACTCCTACGAGCAGTACTTC. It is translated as CASSLQGDSYEQYF.

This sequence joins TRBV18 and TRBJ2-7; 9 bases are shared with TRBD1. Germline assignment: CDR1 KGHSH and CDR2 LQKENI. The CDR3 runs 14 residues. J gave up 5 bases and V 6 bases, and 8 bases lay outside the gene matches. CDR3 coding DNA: TGTGCCAGCTCGGGACAGGGATTTTTGGACGAGCAGTACTTC. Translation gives CASSGQGFLDEQYF. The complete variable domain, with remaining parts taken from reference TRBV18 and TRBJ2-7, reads NAGVMQNPRHLVRRRGQEARLRCSPMKGHSHVYWYRQLPEEGLKFMVYLQKENIIDESGMPKERFSAEFPKEGPSILRIQQVVRGDSAAYFCASSGQGFLDEQYFGPGTRLTVT.

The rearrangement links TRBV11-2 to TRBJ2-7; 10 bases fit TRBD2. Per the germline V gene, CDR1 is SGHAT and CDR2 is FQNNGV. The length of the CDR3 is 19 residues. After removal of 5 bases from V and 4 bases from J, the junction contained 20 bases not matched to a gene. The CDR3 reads CASSIRTSSSGSIHYEQYF. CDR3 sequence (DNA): TGTGCCAGCAGCATACGGACTAGTTCTAGCGGGAGTATCCATTACGAGCAGTACTTC.

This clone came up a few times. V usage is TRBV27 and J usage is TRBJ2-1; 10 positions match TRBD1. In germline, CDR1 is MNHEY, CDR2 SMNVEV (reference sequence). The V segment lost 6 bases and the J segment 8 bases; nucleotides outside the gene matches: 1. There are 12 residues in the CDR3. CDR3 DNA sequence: TGTGCCAGCAGGGGACAGGGGTATGAGCAGTTCTTC. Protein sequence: CASRGQGYEQFF.

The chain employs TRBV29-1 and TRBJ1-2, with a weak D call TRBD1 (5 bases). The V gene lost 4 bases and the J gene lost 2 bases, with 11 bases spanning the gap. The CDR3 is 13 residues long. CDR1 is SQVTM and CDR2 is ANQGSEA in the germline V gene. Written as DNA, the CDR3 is TGCAGCGTTGCCAGGGATTCAAACTATGGCTACACCTTC. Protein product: CSVARDSNYGYTF. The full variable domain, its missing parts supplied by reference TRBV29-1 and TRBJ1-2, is SAVISQKPSRDICQRGTSLTIQCQVDSQVTMMFWYRQQPGQSLTLIATANQGSEATYESGFVIDKFPISRPNLTFSTLTVSNMSPEDSSIYLCSVARDSNYGYTFGSGTRLTVV.

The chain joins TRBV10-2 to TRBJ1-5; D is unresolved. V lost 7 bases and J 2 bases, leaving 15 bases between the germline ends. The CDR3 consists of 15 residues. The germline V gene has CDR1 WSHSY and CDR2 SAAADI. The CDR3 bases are TGCGCCAGCACCGAGGGTATTTTAGGCAATCAGCCCCAGCATTTT. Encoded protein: CASTEGILGNQPQHF.

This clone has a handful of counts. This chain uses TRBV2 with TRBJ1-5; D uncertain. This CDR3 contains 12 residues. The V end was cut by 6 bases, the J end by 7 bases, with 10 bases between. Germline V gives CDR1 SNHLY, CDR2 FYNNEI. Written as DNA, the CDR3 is TGTGCCAGCAGGCCCGCGATGCAGCCCCAGCATTTT. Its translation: CASRPAMQPQHF.

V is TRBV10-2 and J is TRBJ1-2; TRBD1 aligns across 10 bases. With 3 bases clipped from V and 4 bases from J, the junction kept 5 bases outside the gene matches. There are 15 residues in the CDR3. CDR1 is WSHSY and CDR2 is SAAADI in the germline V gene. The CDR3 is CASSDWDRGIYGYTF. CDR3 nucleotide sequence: TGCGCCAGCAGTGACTGGGACAGGGGAATCTATGGCTACACCTTC.

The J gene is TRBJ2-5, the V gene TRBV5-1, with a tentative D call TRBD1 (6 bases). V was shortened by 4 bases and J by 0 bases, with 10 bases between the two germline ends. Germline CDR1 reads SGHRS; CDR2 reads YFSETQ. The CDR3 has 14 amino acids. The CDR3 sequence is CASSQTGNQETQYF. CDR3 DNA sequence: TGCGCCAGCAGCCAAACAGGGAACCAAGAGACCCAGTACTTC.

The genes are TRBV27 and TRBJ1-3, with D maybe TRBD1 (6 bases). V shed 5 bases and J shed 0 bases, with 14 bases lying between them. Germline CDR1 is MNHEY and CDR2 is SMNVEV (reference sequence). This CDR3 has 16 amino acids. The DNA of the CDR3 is TGTGCCAGCAGTAGACTGGGACATGGCTCTGGAAACACCATATATTTT. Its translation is CASSRLGHGSGNTIYF.

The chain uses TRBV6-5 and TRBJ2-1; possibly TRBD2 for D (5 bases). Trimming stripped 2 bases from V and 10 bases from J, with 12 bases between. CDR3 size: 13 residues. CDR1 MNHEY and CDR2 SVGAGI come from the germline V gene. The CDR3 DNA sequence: TGTGCCAGCAGTTACGGACCCTCGGGGGAGCAGTTCTTC. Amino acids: CASSYGPSGEQFF.

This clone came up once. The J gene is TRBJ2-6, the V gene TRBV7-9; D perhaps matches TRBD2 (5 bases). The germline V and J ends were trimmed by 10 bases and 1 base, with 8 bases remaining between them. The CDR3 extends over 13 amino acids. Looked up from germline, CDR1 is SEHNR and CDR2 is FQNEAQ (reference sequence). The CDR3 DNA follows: TGTGCCACTAGCACTTCTGGGGCCAACGTCCTGACTTTC. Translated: CATSTSGANVLTF. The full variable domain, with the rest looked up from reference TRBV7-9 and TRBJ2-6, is DTGVSQNPRHKITKRGQNVTFRCDPISEHNRLYWYRQTLGQGPEFLTYFQNEAQLEKSRLLSDRFSAERPKGSFSTLEIQRTEQGDSAMYLCATSTSGANVLTFGAGSRLTVL.

DNA of the CDR3: TGTGCCACCAGCAGGACCGGGACAGTGAACACTGAAGCTTTCTTT. Amino acid sequence: CATSRTGTVNTEAFF. The chain uses TRBV15 and TRBJ1-1, with 7 positions matching TRBD1. Per germline, CDR1 LNHNV and CDR2 YYDKDF (reference sequence). The CDR3 runs 15 residues. The V gene end was trimmed by 3 bases and the J gene end by 0 bases; junction bases not matched to a gene: 4.

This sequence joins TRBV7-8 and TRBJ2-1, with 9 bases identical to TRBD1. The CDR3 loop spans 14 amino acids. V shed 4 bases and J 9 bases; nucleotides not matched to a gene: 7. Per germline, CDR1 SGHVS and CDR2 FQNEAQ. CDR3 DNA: TGTGCCAGCAGCTCGAGGGACAGGGTCTCTGAGCAGTTCTTC. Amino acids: CASSSRDRVSEQFF.

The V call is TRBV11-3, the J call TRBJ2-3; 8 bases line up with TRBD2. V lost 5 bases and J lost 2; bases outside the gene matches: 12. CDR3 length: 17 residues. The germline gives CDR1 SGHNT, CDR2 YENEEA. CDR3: CASSPGHLSGNTDTQYF. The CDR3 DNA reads TGTGCCAGCAGCCCTGGTCACCTTAGCGGGAACACAGATACGCAGTATTTT.

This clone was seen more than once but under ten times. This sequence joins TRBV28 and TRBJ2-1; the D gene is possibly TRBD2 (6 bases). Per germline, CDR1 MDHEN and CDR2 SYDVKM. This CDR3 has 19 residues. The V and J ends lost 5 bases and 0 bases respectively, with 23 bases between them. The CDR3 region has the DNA TGTGCCAGCAGTCTCACTCGGGGGACTCGAAATCTCTCCTACAATGAGCAGTTCTTC. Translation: CASSLTRGTRNLSYNEQFF.

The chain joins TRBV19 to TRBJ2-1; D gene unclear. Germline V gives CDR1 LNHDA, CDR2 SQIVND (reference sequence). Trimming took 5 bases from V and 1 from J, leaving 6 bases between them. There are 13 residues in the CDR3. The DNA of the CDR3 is TGTGCCAGTAGTTTACGGTCCTACAATGAGCAGTTCTTC. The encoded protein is CASSLRSYNEQFF.

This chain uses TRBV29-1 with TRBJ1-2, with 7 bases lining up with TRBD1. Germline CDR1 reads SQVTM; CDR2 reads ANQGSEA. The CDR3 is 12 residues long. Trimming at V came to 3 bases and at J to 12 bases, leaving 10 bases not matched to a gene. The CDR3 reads CSVEISDRVNTF. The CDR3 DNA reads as TGCAGCGTTGAGATCTCAGACAGGGTGAACACCTTC. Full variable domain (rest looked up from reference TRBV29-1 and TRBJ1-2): SAVISQKPSRDICQRGTSLTIQCQVDSQVTMMFWYRQQPGQSLTLIATANQGSEATYESGFVIDKFPISRPNLTFSTLTVSNMSPEDSSIYLCSVEISDRVNTFGSGTRLTVV.

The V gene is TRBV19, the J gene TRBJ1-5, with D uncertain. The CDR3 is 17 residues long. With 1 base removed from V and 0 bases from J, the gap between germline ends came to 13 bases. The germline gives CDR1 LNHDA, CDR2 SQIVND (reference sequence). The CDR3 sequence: CASSIAPPGYSNQPQHF. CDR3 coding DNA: TGTGCCAGTAGTATAGCCCCCCCGGGATATAGCAATCAGCCCCAGCATTTT.